The rows below give T cell receptor beta chains drawn from one sample of a study of T cells in Graves' hyperthyroidism and ophthalmopathy. MiXCR, applied by TCRdb to the multiplex PCR reads, yields one record per CDR3 protein. The table has 400,000 to 550,000 distinct CDR3 sequences, about 15% seen once. Sample: blood. The receptor set was obtained from a woman aged 18-29 years with Graves' hyperthyroidism. CDR3s include the opening cysteine and the closing phenylalanine or tryptophan. Each record gives: clone size, D gene, V gene, J gene, CDR3 protein, CDR3 DNA. A D gene is named only where the DNA matches it firmly. The size entry is marked missing in some rows and otherwise reads once, few, many or a size class.

few	-	TRBV5-1	TRBJ2-1	CASRDTQGFPDNEQFF	TGCGCCAGCAGGGACACCCAAGGATTCCCCGATAATGAGCAGTTCTTC
few	-	TRBV4-1	TRBJ2-1	CASSQVGASREQFF	TGCGCCAGCAGCCAAGTAGGGGCCTCGCGGGAGCAGTTCTTC
many	-	TRBV9	TRBJ2-5	CASSLGPLEETQYF	TGTGCCAGCAGCCTGGGGCCCCTCGAAGAGACCCAGTACTTC
many	-	TRBV7-3	TRBJ1-1	CASSRRWDTEAFF	TGTGCCAGCAGTCGTCGGTGGGACACTGAAGCTTTCTTT
-	-	TRBV4-1	TRBJ1-6	CASRGLSSYNSPLHF	TGCGCCAGCAGGGGGTTGAGCTCCTATAATTCACCCCTCCACTTT
-	-	TRBV6-1	TRBJ2-5	CASSPKWDETQYF	TGTGCCAGCAGTCCGAAGTGGGACGAGACCCAGTACTTC
large	-	TRBV27	TRBJ1-4	CASSLEQSGEKLFF	TGTGCCAGCAGTTTAGAACAAAGTGGGGAAAAACTGTTTTTT
-	TRBD2	TRBV4-2	TRBJ2-3	CASSQLAGGPADTQYF	TGTGCCAGCAGCCAGCTAGCGGGAGGGCCAGCAGATACGCAGTATTTT
few	TRBD2	TRBV25-1	TRBJ2-5	CASSEISTSGSEETQYF	TGTGCCAGCAGTGAGATTTCTACTAGCGGGAGTGAAGAGACCCAGTACTTC
many	-	TRBV10-2	TRBJ2-7	CASSEWGNSYEQYF	TGCGCCAGCAGTGAGTGGGGCAATTCCTACGAGCAGTACTTC
many	-	TRBV11-3	TRBJ1-2	CASSRGVSYGYTF	TGTGCCAGCAGCCGTGGGGTGTCCTATGGCTACACCTTC
many	-	TRBV24-1	TRBJ2-1	CATRGAPHEQFF	TGTGCCACCAGGGGGGCCCCCCATGAGCAGTTCTTC
-	TRBD1	TRBV5-8	TRBJ1-1	CASSSGRGIQGTRRAFF	TGTGCCAGCAGTTCCGGTAGGGGTATACAGGGGACCCGGCGAGCTTTCTTT
many	-	TRBV19	TRBJ1-2	CASSIQGVDYGYTF	TGTGCCAGTAGTATACAGGGTGTCGACTATGGCTACACCTTC
many	-	TRBV6-1	TRBJ1-2	CASRKENYGYTF	TGTGCCAGCAGGAAAGAAAACTATGGCTACACCTTC
-	TRBD2	TRBV28	TRBJ2-7	CARFVLAGDNEQYF	TGTGCCAGATTCGTCCTAGCGGGAGACAACGAGCAGTACTTC
many	-	TRBV18	TRBJ1-1	CASSPRALNQNTEAFF	TGTGCCAGCTCACCCAGGGCCCTGAACCAGAACACTGAAGCTTTCTTT
-	TRBD2	TRBV6-1	TRBJ2-1	CASTRLAGYNEQFF	TGTGCCAGCACCCGACTAGCGGGGTACAATGAGCAGTTCTTC
-	TRBD2	TRBV4-1	TRBJ2-1	CASSQDPSGTNNEQFF	TGCGCCAGCAGCCAAGATCCTAGCGGGACTAACAATGAGCAGTTCTTC
many	-	TRBV5-5	TRBJ1-2	CASSGREALRNYGYTF	TGTGCCAGCAGCGGCAGGGAGGCCCTAAGGAACTATGGCTACACCTTC
many	TRBD1	TRBV2	TRBJ1-4	CASKRQGATNEKLFF	TGTGCCAGCAAGAGACAGGGAGCAACTAATGAAAAACTGTTTTTT
many	-	TRBV9	TRBJ1-2	CASSFLDRPIIYGYTF	TGTGCCAGCAGCTTCCTTGACAGGCCGATAATCTATGGCTACACCTTC
-	TRBD1	TRBV5-1	TRBJ2-7	CASSAAVGQGTYEQYF	TGCGCCAGCAGCGCGGCCGTTGGACAGGGTACCTACGAGCAGTACTTC
-	-	TRBV19	TRBJ1-3	CASSMMGDKLTRNTIYF	TGTGCCAGTAGTATGATGGGGGACAAACTCACCAGAAACACCATATATTTT
many	TRBD2	TRBV7-6	TRBJ2-3	CASSLVLAEEGDTQYF	TGTGCCAGCAGCTTAGTTCTAGCGGAGGAGGGAGATACGCAGTATTTT
-	TRBD1	TRBV30	TRBJ1-1	CAWGDRAGAFF	TGTGCCTGGGGAGACAGGGCGGGTGCTTTCTTT
-	TRBD1	TRBV20-1	TRBJ1-1	CSASVRGFTEAFF	TGCAGTGCTAGTGTCAGGGGGTTCACTGAAGCTTTCTTT
many	-	TRBV15	TRBJ2-7	CATSSGIREDEQYF	TGTGCCACCAGCAGTGGGATAAGGGAGGACGAGCAGTACTTC
many	TRBD1	TRBV24-1	TRBJ2-5	CATSEPTGEETQYF	TGTGCCACCAGTGAGCCTACAGGGGAAGAGACCCAGTACTTC
many	TRBD2	TRBV18	TRBJ2-1	CASSPRPGLADNEQFF	TGTGCCAGCTCACCCCGACCGGGACTAGCGGACAATGAGCAGTTCTTC
many	TRBD2	TRBV10-3	TRBJ2-7	CAITEGGPSEQYF	TGTGCCATCACAGAGGGAGGGCCAAGCGAGCAGTACTTC
many	TRBD2	TRBV7-3	TRBJ2-1	CASSPGLAGTEQFF	TGTGCCAGCAGTCCAGGACTAGCGGGAACTGAGCAGTTCTTC
-	-	TRBV6-4	TRBJ1-4	CASSYRGPEKLFF	TGTGCCAGCAGTTACAGAGGTCCTGAAAAACTGTTTTTT
few	-	TRBV9	TRBJ2-3	CASSPLPSTDTQYF	TGTGCCAGCAGCCCCCTCCCCAGCACAGATACGCAGTATTTT
few	-	TRBV19	TRBJ1-5	CASSRRQPNSNQPQHF	TGTGCCAGTAGTAGACGACAGCCTAATAGCAATCAGCCCCAGCATTTT
few	-	TRBV7-3	TRBJ2-1	CASSFHAGGDVEQFF	TGTGCCAGCAGCTTTCACGCGGGCGGGGACGTTGAGCAGTTCTTC
many	-	TRBV15	TRBJ2-2	CATGDSIIGGELFF	TGTGCCACTGGGGACTCGATAATTGGCGGGGAGCTGTTTTTT
few	-	TRBV20-1	TRBJ1-5	CSASRGTNQPQHF	TGCAGTGCTAGTAGGGGGACTAATCAGCCCCAGCATTTT
many	TRBD1	TRBV12-5	TRBJ2-2	CASGLLQGAGELFF	TGTGCTAGTGGTTTGTTACAGGGGGCCGGGGAGCTGTTTTTT
many	-	TRBV12-5	TRBJ2-7	CASGGRDTYEQYF	TGTGCTAGTGGAGGCCGGGACACCTACGAGCAGTACTTC
few	TRBD1	TRBV6-2/TRBV6-3	TRBJ1-2	CASKGQGCGYTF	TGTGCCAGCAAGGGACAGGGCTGTGGCTACACCTTC
few	TRBD1	TRBV18	TRBJ1-3	CATGPSGNTIYF	TGTGCGACAGGGCCCTCTGGAAACACCATATATTTT
many	-	TRBV12-3/TRBV12-4	TRBJ2-3	CASRVDRFTDTQYF	TGTGCCAGCAGAGTGGACAGATTCACAGATACGCAGTATTTT